Shown below are 22 T cell receptor beta chains from a single sample sequenced in a study of early T cells in non-severe SARS-CoV-2 infection. TCRdb used MiXCR to reprocess the 5' RACE reads, holding one entry per CDR3 protein. Counted here are about 97,000 distinct CDR3 sequences, approximately 10% occurring once; the ten biggest clones make up approximately 4.5%. Specimen: whole blood, collected at baseline. These receptors originate from an adult who was a healthcare worker with PCR-confirmed SARS-CoV-2 infection or an uninfected control (not recorded which).

This clonotype was detected ten times or more. This chain uses TRBV20-1 with TRBJ1-5; 9 nucleotides line up with TRBD1. The CDR3 totals 14 residues. Germline V gene sequence: CDR1 DFQATT, CDR2 SNEGSKA (reference sequence). V was pared by 7 bases and J by 2 bases, with 6 bases of the junction left unmatched. The CDR3 spells CSVSDRGGNQPQHF. The CDR3 DNA is TGCAGTGTTTCGGACAGGGGAGGCAATCAGCCCCAGCATTTT.

This clonotype was seen ten or more times. The V gene is TRBV5-1, the J gene TRBJ2-4; 11 positions match TRBD2. Germline V lookup: CDR1 SGHRS, CDR2 YFSETQ. V lost 3 bases and J lost 6; bases outside the gene matches: 14. The CDR3 runs 18 residues. CDR3 nucleotide sequence: TGCGCCAGCAGCTCACGATCGACTAGCGGGGTAGGGGGAAACATTCAGTACTTC. Translating it yields CASSSRSTSGVGGNIQYF.

V and J are TRBV20-1 and TRBJ2-3; 10 bases line up with TRBD2. CDR3 length: 17 residues. Per the germline V gene, CDR1 is DFQATT and CDR2 is SNEGSKA (reference sequence). V was clipped by 1 base and J by 1 base; unmatched bases: 8. The chain's CDR3 is CSARGSGGARRTDTQYF. CDR3 DNA sequence: TGCAGTGCTAGAGGCAGCGGGGGGGCCCGTCGCACAGATACGCAGTATTTT.

The CDR3 is CATSDSGQSNEQFF. The CDR3 nucleotides are TGTGCCACCAGTGATTCGGGACAGAGTAATGAGCAGTTCTTC. This chain uses TRBV24-1 with TRBJ2-1, with 7 bases aligning to TRBD1. V shed 2 bases and J 7 bases; nucleotides not matched to a gene: 4. CDR1 is KGHDR and CDR2 is SFDVKD in the germline V gene. The CDR3 consists of 14 residues.

The chain has TRBV12-3 or TRBV12-4 and TRBJ2-5, with D tentatively TRBD2 (5 bases). V was shortened by 6 bases and J by 9 bases, with 20 bases between the two germline ends. The length of the CDR3 is 14 residues. In nucleotides, the CDR3 is TGTGCCAGCAGACCCCCCGGAGCGGAGAGGGCCCAGTACTTC. This encodes CASRPPGAERAQYF.

This clonotype was found a few times. J is TRBJ1-5 and V is TRBV24-1; the D gene is possibly TRBD1 (5 bases). Germline V lookup: CDR1 KGHDR, CDR2 SFDVKD. CDR3 length equals 15 residues. Deletions cut 8 bases from V and 2 bases from J, with 15 bases between. The CDR3 DNA sequence: TGTGCCACCACTGGAGCGGGGGACGGCAATCAGCCCCAGCATTTT. This codes for CATTGAGDGNQPQHF.

The chain joins TRBV6-6 to TRBJ2-3; D is perhaps TRBD1 or TRBD2 (6 bases each). This CDR3 contains 16 residues. Germline-derived CDR1 and CDR2 are MNHNY and SVGAGI (reference sequence). V lost 6 bases to trimming and J lost 5 bases, with 21 bases between them. For the CDR3, the DNA is TGTGCCAGCAGATTCAGGCGGGATGAGGGGGAAGATACGCAGTATTTT. Translated: CASRFRRDEGEDTQYF.

This clonotype was counted between two and nine times. This chain joins TRBV7-6 and TRBJ2-3, with D perhaps assigned TRBD1 or TRBD2 (5 bases each). The CDR3 runs to 16 residues. CDR1 is SGHVS and CDR2 is FNYEAQ in the germline V gene. V lost 8 bases to trimming and J lost 2 bases, with 20 bases between them. This CDR3 reads CASVPEGMVATDTQYF. CDR3 DNA: TGTGCCAGCGTACCCGAGGGGATGGTAGCCACAGATACGCAGTATTTT.

Only a few counts were recorded for this clonotype. The rearrangement links TRBV5-5 to TRBJ1-4; unclear D gene. V gave up 6 bases and J gave up 0 bases, with 9 bases separating them. This CDR3 is built from 14 residues. Germline loops: CDR1 SGHKS, CDR2 YYEKEE (reference sequence). Here the CDR3 reads CASNQQTTNEKLFF. The CDR3 nucleotides are TGTGCCAGCAACCAACAAACAACTAATGAAAAACTGTTTTTT.

The rearrangement uses TRBV18 and TRBJ1-2; D is uncertain. CDR1 and CDR2 (germline): KGHSH, LQKENI. V was cut by 0 bases and J by 7 bases, with 6 bases left in between. This CDR3 is 12 amino acids long. CDR3 DNA: TGTGCCAGCTCACCACCGACGGCTGGCTACACCTTC. Translated: CASSPPTAGYTF.

This clonotype was found many times. The V call is TRBV24-1, the J call TRBJ2-1; D not resolved. Germline CDR1 KGHDR, CDR2 SFDVKD. This CDR3 spans 12 amino acids. Trimming pared 3 bases from V and 9 bases from J, leaving 8 bases between. CDR3 nucleotides: TGTGCCACCAGTGATCCGATGACTGAGCAGTTCTTC. Encoded protein: CATSDPMTEQFF.

The gene calls are TRBV20-1 and TRBJ1-4; no firm D call. Per germline, CDR1 DFQATT and CDR2 SNEGSKA (reference sequence). Trimming shortened V by 6 bases and J by 10 bases, and 12 bases separated the two germline ends. The CDR3 loop spans 11 amino acids. CDR3 residues: CSAPEAGKLFF. The CDR3 DNA is TGCAGTGCGCCCGAGGCAGGAAAACTGTTTTTT.

Regarding this clonotype: A read error is possible here, since a much larger clone lies one base away. The CDR3 sequence: CVSSPGVAGGIGELFF. CDR3 nucleotide sequence: TGTGTCAGCAGCCCCGGAGTAGCGGGAGGGATCGGGGAGCTGTTTTTT. V and J are TRBV5-4 and TRBJ2-2, with TRBD2 matching 11 bases. Looked up from germline, CDR1 is SGHNT and CDR2 is YYREEE (reference sequence). The CDR3 has 16 residues.

This clonotype was picked up one time. This chain links TRBV24-1 with TRBJ2-3; 9 nucleotides agree with TRBD2. The CDR3 totals 18 residues. Trimming took 2 bases from V and 2 from J; bases not matched to a gene: 10. Germline V gives CDR1 KGHDR, CDR2 SFDVKD. The CDR3 loop is CATSDYRAGGPHTDTQYF. The CDR3 region has the DNA TGTGCCACCAGTGATTATCGAGCGGGGGGTCCTCACACAGATACGCAGTATTTT.

The rearrangement links TRBV11-2 to TRBJ2-7; tentative D call: TRBD1 (6 bases). V lost 5 bases and J 3 bases, leaving 11 bases between the germline ends. Per germline, CDR1 SGHAT and CDR2 FQNNGV. This CDR3 contains 13 residues. CDR3 region: CASSLDSFYEQYF. The CDR3 nucleotides read TGTGCCAGCAGCCTGGACAGTTTCTACGAGCAGTACTTC.

This clonotype was detected only a few times. This chain links TRBV20-1 with TRBJ2-1; 8 bases line up with TRBD2. From germline, CDR1 is DFQATT and CDR2 SNEGSKA (reference sequence). V gave up 5 bases and J gave up 4 bases; unmatched junction bases: 7. CDR3 size: 14 residues. The CDR3: CSAPGLEDYNEQFF. The CDR3 nucleotides are TGCAGTGCTCCGGGACTAGAGGATTACAATGAGCAGTTCTTC.

This clonotype was detected many times. The genes are TRBV11-2 and TRBJ2-1; 13 nucleotides agree with TRBD2. The CDR3 contains 16 residues. Germline-derived CDR1 and CDR2 are SGHAT and FQNNGV. Trimming cost V 0 bases and J 12 bases; bases outside gene matches: 8. For the CDR3, the DNA is TGTGCCAGCAGCTTAGAAGGACTAGCGGGAGAATCTGTGCAGTTCTTC. It codes for CASSLEGLAGESVQFF.

This clonotype was found a few times. V is TRBV2 and J is TRBJ1-2; TRBD1 is a possible D gene (6 bases). The V gene lost 7 bases and the J gene lost 4 bases, with 16 bases spanning the gap. The CDR3 runs 14 residues. The germline V gene encodes CDR1 SNHLY and CDR2 FYNNEI. The CDR3 sequence: CASNPTGESYGYTF. The CDR3 DNA reads TGTGCCAGCAACCCGACAGGCGAGTCCTATGGCTACACCTTC.

This clonotype has only a few counts. This chain connects TRBV9 to TRBJ2-7; D is possibly TRBD2 (6 bases). This CDR3 is 13 amino acids long. The germline CDR1 and CDR2 sequences are SGDLS and YYNGEE. V dropped 4 bases and J dropped 7 bases, with 15 bases sitting between them. CDR3 loop: CASSPRGTGEQYF. In DNA form, the CDR3 reads TGTGCCAGCAGCCCCCGGGGGACCGGAGAGCAGTACTTC.

This clonotype was observed a few times. The chain carries TRBV20-1 and TRBJ1-2; 8 bases line up with TRBD1. The V gene's germline CDR1 is DFQATT and CDR2 SNEGSKA (reference sequence). This CDR3 contains 14 residues. With V trimmed by 6 bases and J by 2 bases, 8 bases remained unmatched. CDR3 nucleotide sequence: TGCAGTGCGGGACAGGCCGATGTGAACTATGGCTACACCTTC. It encodes CSAGQADVNYGYTF.

This clonotype was seen only a few times. The V and J genes are TRBV5-1 and TRBJ1-6, with D uncertain. The length of the CDR3 is 13 residues. Per germline, CDR1 SGHRS and CDR2 YFSETQ. V was shortened by 4 bases and J by 7 bases, with 9 bases between the two germline ends. The CDR3 loop is CASSPDVNSPLHF. In DNA form, the CDR3 reads TGCGCCAGCAGCCCGGACGTCAATTCACCCCTCCACTTT.

The chain combines TRBV29-1 with TRBJ2-7; unclear D gene. Germline CDR1 is SQVTM and CDR2 is ANQGSEA. V lost 6 bases and J lost 0, with 12 bases in between. This CDR3 has 13 residues. CDR3 region: CSVIALSSYEQYF. The CDR3 region has the DNA TGCAGCGTAATAGCTCTTAGCTCCTACGAGCAGTACTTC.